This T cell receptor beta chain stems from a study of metastatic and nonmetastatic thyroid tumors. At the level of the study: Repertoires of blood and of tissue (tumor or nodule) from malignant and benign thyroid patients were compared.

Via MiXCR, TCRdb re-called the PCR reads. The table includes fewer than 15,000 clones, about 31% detected once. CDR1 is KGHSH and CDR2 is LQKENI in the germline V gene. The V and J ends lost 0 bases and 4 bases respectively, with 6 bases between them. The CDR3 totals 13 residues. Nobody among the patients had been given any treatment before thyroid surgery. Many counts were recorded for this clone. The TCR comes from a male donor with papillary thyroid cancer or a benign thyroid nodule (not recorded which). Some clones in this sample may be carry-over from other donors' samples. The J gene is TRBJ2-5, the V gene TRBV18, with a weak D call TRBD1 (6 bases). Input material: tumor tissue. This CDR3 is CASSPPGGETQYF. The CDR3 bases are TGTGCCAGCTCACCACCAGGGGGAGAGACCCAGTACTTC.